This note documents a single T cell receptor beta chain sequence. The antigen is not known. With a much larger clone just one base away, this may be a read error. Three rounds of nested PCR, following a modified ARM-PCR protocol, produced the TCRbeta library. Each CDR3 protein is one row after TCRdb ran MiXCR on the multiplex PCR reads. In the table there are around 74,000 distinct CDR3 sequences, approximately 68% of which are singletons. The data were taken from a study of tumor and adjacent non-tumor tissue in lung cancer. As for the study in general: Stage I to III disease affected 10 men and about five women aged about 31 to 80. Study outcomes and limitations: Significantly higher TCR diversity was found in tumor than normal lung. Tumor repertoires had a smaller top 100 clone share than normal lung.

The template was RNA from unsorted bulk tissue. The sequencing sample was made of lung tumor tissue. The origin of this receptor is a woman aged 70-85 years with non-small cell lung cancer.

This CDR3 is CATRTSGIQSEQFF. For the CDR3, the DNA is TGTGCCACTCGGACTAGCGGAATACAAAGTGAGCAGTTCTTC. The genes are TRBV10-3 and TRBJ2-1; 10 nucleotides line up with TRBD2. CDR3 length: 14 residues. Unmatched junction bases numbered 12, after V lost 10 bases and J lost 9 bases. Germline CDR1 reads ENHRY; CDR2 reads SYGVKD.